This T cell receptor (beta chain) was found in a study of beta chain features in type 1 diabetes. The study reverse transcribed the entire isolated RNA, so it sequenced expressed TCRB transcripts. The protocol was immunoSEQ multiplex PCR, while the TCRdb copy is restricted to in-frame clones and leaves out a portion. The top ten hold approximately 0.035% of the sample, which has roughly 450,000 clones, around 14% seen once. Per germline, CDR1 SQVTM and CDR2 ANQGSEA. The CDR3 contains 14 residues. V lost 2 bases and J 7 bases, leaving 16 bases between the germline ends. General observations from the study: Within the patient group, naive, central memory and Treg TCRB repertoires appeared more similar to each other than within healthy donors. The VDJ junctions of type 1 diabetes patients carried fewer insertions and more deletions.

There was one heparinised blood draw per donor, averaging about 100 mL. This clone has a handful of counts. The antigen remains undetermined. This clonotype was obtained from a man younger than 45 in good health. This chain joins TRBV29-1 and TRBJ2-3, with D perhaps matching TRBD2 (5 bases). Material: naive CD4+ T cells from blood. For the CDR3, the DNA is TGCAGCGTTGAATTACGGCGCCGAGGGAATACGCAGTATTTT. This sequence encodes CSVELRRRGNTQYF.